These 18 T cell receptor beta chains were sequenced from one sample in a study of blood T cell repertoires in COVID-19. Data came from immunoSEQ multiplex PCR; TCRdb stores just in-frame clones and leaves some out. The table has about 400,000 clones, 88% seen once; the top ten hold more than 2%. The sample taken for sequencing was PBMCs or T cells enriched from blood (not recorded which). The receptors derive from a woman in her thirties or forties with acute COVID-19.

The chain has TRBV2 and TRBJ2-1, with D maybe TRBD2 (6 bases). V dropped 6 bases and J dropped 3 bases, with 12 bases sitting between them. Germline V lookup: CDR1 SNHLY, CDR2 FYNNEI. The CDR3 extends over 14 amino acids. In DNA form, the CDR3 reads TGTGCCAGCAGCCCACTCGGGGGCTACAATGAGCAGTTCTTC. Its protein is CASSPLGGYNEQFF.

This clone was observed a few times. The rearrangement uses TRBV5-4 and TRBJ1-5; D perhaps matches TRBD1 (5 bases). V was cut by 0 bases and J by 0 bases, with 13 bases left in between. The CDR3 loop spans 17 amino acids. CDR1 is SGHNT and CDR2 is YYREEE in the germline V gene (reference sequence). CDR3 in amino acids: CASSLGGVGDSNQPQHF. As DNA, the CDR3 is TGTGCCAGCAGCTTGGGGGGGGTCGGGGATAGCAATCAGCCCCAGCATTTT.

The gene calls are TRBV5-8 and TRBJ1-5, with 7 bases aligning to TRBD1. CDR1 SGHTS and CDR2 YDEGEE come from the germline V gene. After removal of 2 bases from V and 5 bases from J, the junction contained 7 bases not matched to a gene. The CDR3 loop spans 15 amino acids. Written as DNA, the CDR3 is TGTGCCAGCAGCTTAGAAGGGGGCGCGGATCAGCCCCAGCATTTT. Its protein product is CASSLEGGADQPQHF.

This sequence joins TRBV27 and TRBJ2-2; 12 bases are a match to TRBD2. The junction had 8 bases not matched to a gene; V was cut back by 2 bases and J by 7 bases. This CDR3 contains 17 residues. The germline V gene has CDR1 MNHEY and CDR2 SMNVEV (reference sequence). Here the CDR3 reads CASSLITSGGLGGELFF. The CDR3 DNA follows: TGTGCCAGCAGTTTAATTACTAGCGGGGGGCTCGGCGGGGAGCTGTTTTTT.

This clone occurred once. The V gene is TRBV5-4, the J gene TRBJ1-4; TRBD1 matches at 7 bases. The germline V gene has CDR1 SGHNT and CDR2 YYREEE (reference sequence). The junction had 9 bases not matched to a gene; V was cut back by 4 bases and J by 3 bases. The length of the CDR3 is 16 residues. The CDR3 region has the DNA TGTGCCAGCAGCACCGGGACAGCGGGGGCTAATGAAAAACTGTTTTTT. Translation gives CASSTGTAGANEKLFF.

The chain recombines TRBV9 with TRBJ2-1; TRBD2 matches 10 bases. Germline loops: CDR1 SGDLS, CDR2 YYNGEE. This CDR3 comprises 17 residues. The junction had 12 bases not matched to a gene; V was cut back by 1 base and J by 8 bases. CDR3 region: CASSVWAGLAREDEQFF. The CDR3 region has the DNA TGTGCCAGCAGCGTATGGGCGGGACTAGCGAGGGAGGATGAGCAGTTCTTC. Full variable domain (remainder filled in from reference TRBV9 and TRBJ2-1): DSGVTQTPKHLITATGQRVTLRCSPRSGDLSVYWYQQSLDQGLQFLIQYYNGEERAKGNILERFSAQQFPDLHSELNLSSLELGDSALYFCASSVWAGLAREDEQFFGPGTRLTVL.

V is TRBV27 and J is TRBJ1-1; D gene uncertain. The CDR3 is 12 amino acids. V was shortened by 6 bases and J by 0 bases, with 5 bases between the two germline ends. From germline, CDR1 is MNHEY and CDR2 SMNVEV (reference sequence). The CDR3 coding sequence is TGTGCCAGCAGGCAGATGAACACTGAAGCTTTCTTT. Translated, it gives CASRQMNTEAFF.

This clone was detected only a few times. The rearrangement links TRBV20-1 to TRBJ2-1; 9 positions match TRBD1. This CDR3 has 14 amino acids. Germline values: CDR1 DFQATT, CDR2 SNEGSKA (reference sequence). The J segment lost 6 bases and the V segment lost 3 bases, leaving 6 bases of the junction unmatched. CDR3 nucleotides: TGCAGTGCTAGTGGGGACAGGGTGGGCAATGAGCAGTTCTTC. This sequence encodes CSASGDRVGNEQFF.

This clone was counted once. The V call is TRBV18, the J call TRBJ1-1; D might be TRBD1 (5 bases). This CDR3 has 15 amino acids. Germline V gene lookup returns CDR1 KGHSH and CDR2 LQKENI. V dropped 3 bases and J dropped 1 base, with 12 bases sitting between them. CDR3 bases: TGTGCCAGCTCACCCCTCCCTACAGGGAACACTGAAGCTTTCTTT. This translates into CASSPLPTGNTEAFF.

The chain employs TRBV25-1 and TRBJ2-7, with 10 bases identical to TRBD1. V lost 3 bases, J lost 6 bases, and 8 bases stayed unmatched. From germline, CDR1 is MGHDK and CDR2 SYGVNS. This CDR3 comprises 15 residues. Here the CDR3 DNA reads TGTGCCAGCAGTGAGGGGGGACAGGGGACCTCCGAGCAGTACTTC. Protein: CASSEGGQGTSEQYF.

This clone showed up just a few times. The gene calls are TRBV30 and TRBJ1-1, with D unresolved. Germline V gene lookup returns CDR1 GTSNPN and CDR2 SVGIG (reference sequence). CDR3 length: 15 residues. V lost 4 bases and J 4 bases, leaving 19 bases between the germline ends. The CDR3 here is CAWNNNVAAGTEAFF. The CDR3 coding sequence is TGTGCCTGGAACAATAACGTCGCGGCGGGCACTGAAGCTTTCTTT.

The V and J genes are TRBV11-2 and TRBJ2-1; 10 bases map to TRBD1. The CDR3 totals 12 residues. V was pared by 5 bases and J by 15 bases, with 7 bases of the junction left unmatched. Per the germline V gene, CDR1 is SGHAT and CDR2 is FQNNGV. As DNA, the CDR3 is TGTGCCAGCAGCCCGGACAGGGGGTATGGGTTCTTC. It encodes CASSPDRGYGFF.

The chain joins TRBV5-6 to TRBJ2-6; tentative D call: TRBD1 (7 bases). CDR1 SGHDT and CDR2 YYEEEE come from the germline V gene. The ends were cut back, 4 bases at V and 0 bases at J, with 14 bases in the middle. This CDR3 region has 17 residues. The CDR3 DNA follows: TGTGCCAGCAGCCCGCGGGACAGACGCTCTGGGGCCAACGTCCTGACTTTC. This translates into CASSPRDRRSGANVLTF.

V usage is TRBV5-4 and J usage is TRBJ1-1; TRBD1 agrees at 8 bases. Trimming cost V 0 bases and J 3 bases; bases outside gene matches: 4. Germline CDR1 and CDR2: SGHNT and YYREEE (reference sequence). This CDR3 contains 15 residues. CDR3: CASSLAGGGYTEAFF. CDR3 DNA sequence: TGTGCCAGCAGCTTGGCAGGGGGCGGTTACACTGAAGCTTTCTTT.

The rearrangement links TRBV6-5 to TRBJ2-7; the D gene is possibly TRBD1 (7 bases). Germline CDR1 reads MNHEY; CDR2 reads SVGAGI. The V end lost 6 bases, the J end lost 4 bases, and 19 bases lay between the germline ends. This CDR3 region has 15 residues. Here the CDR3 reads CASRRTRTGLYEQYF. For the CDR3, the DNA is TGTGCCAGCAGGCGGACAAGGACAGGACTATACGAGCAGTACTTC.

The chain carries TRBV5-1 and TRBJ2-3, with 11 bases matching TRBD1. CDR3 length: 14 amino acids. V was pared by 3 bases and J by 5 bases, with 2 bases of the junction left unmatched. The germline V gene has CDR1 SGHRS and CDR2 YFSETQ. The CDR3 loop reads CASSSDRGQDTQYF. The CDR3 coding sequence is TGCGCCAGCAGCTCGGACAGGGGGCAAGATACGCAGTATTTT.

Concerning this clone: Additional DNA sequences in this sample encode the identical CDR3. V gene TRBV30 combines with J gene TRBJ2-3; 7 nucleotides align to TRBD2. Germline V CDR1 and CDR2: GTSNPN, SVGIG (reference sequence). V trimming: 2 bases; J trimming: 3 bases; junction bases outside the gene matches: 2. The CDR3 is 13 residues long. The CDR3: CAWSLGGTDTQYF. CDR3 DNA sequence: TGTGCCTGGAGTCTCGGGGGGACAGATACGCAGTATTTT.

This clone turned up a few times. The CDR3 carries no conserved terminal phenylalanine or tryptophan, so it likely arises from a read error. No DNA is shown, since the ends of the CDR3 on it are uncertain; the CDR3 is the one TCRdb lists. The genes are TRBV21-1 and TRBJ1-5; the table's D call, TRBD1, was not checked against the DNA. TRBV21-1 is annotated as a pseudogene. The length of the CDR3 is 11 amino acids, counting both ends. The CDR3 sequence: CASSKVKGRCV.